This TCR beta chain originates from a study of blood T cell repertoires in COVID-19. At the level of the study: COVID-19 samples collected from the United States, Italy and Spain covered acute and convalescent phases. Sources were T cells, B-cell-depleted T cells, or PBMCs; the material itself was cDNA or gDNA.

Authors' data handling: Nucleated cell counts were estimated from reference gene primer amplification. Libraries were prepared by immunoSEQ multiplex PCR; TCRdb keeps only in-frame clonotypes and omits some of them. V and J calls plus clone size are reproduced from that table; the DNA served to infer D and trimming. The repertoire consists of 120,000 to 150,000 clones, with just under 85% occurring once and the leading ten covering roughly 2.9%. This clone was picked up a small number of times. V lost 0 bases, J lost 7 bases, and 12 bases lay in between. Germline assignment: CDR1 MGHDK and CDR2 SYGVNS. This CDR3 is 15 amino acids long.

Sequenced input: peripheral blood. The TCR sequence derives from a woman aged 40 to 49 with active or convalescent COVID-19. This chain links TRBV25-1 with TRBJ1-4, with unresolved D. The CDR3 coding sequence is TGTGCCAGCAGTGAATACGGGCGTCGGGGTGAAAAACTGTTTTTT. Amino acids: CASSEYGRRGEKLFF.